A single T cell receptor beta chain is shown here with its context. Its antigen is currently unknown. Sorted regulatory T cells were CD4-positive, CD25-high and CD127-low or negative. The CDR3 totals 12 residues. Germline CDR1 and CDR2: SGHTA and FQGNSA. Trimming left V 0 bases short and J 3 bases short, with 2 bases between. This sample stems from a study of B cell selection in AIRE deficiency. Sequencing was performed with immunoSEQ multiplex PCR; in TCRdb, only in-frame clones are kept and a portion is missing. The sample lists 20,000 to 25,000 clones; about 95% were seen once. Notes on the study in general: With only TCRbeta sequenced, roughly 40% of shared healthy Treg sequences overlapped Tconv. Of 3657 shared Treg TCRbeta sequences, over 25% were healthy-only, just under 9.5% patient-only. Patient Tconv cells held 30% to 35% of Treg sequences shared by healthy donors.

J is TRBJ1-1 and V is TRBV7-2; D unclear. The sequence derives from a human donor with AIRE deficiency. The sample was Tregs sorted from PBMCs. The CDR3 reads CASSLAHTEAFF. The CDR3 region has the DNA TGTGCCAGCAGCTTAGCGCACACTGAAGCTTTCTTT.